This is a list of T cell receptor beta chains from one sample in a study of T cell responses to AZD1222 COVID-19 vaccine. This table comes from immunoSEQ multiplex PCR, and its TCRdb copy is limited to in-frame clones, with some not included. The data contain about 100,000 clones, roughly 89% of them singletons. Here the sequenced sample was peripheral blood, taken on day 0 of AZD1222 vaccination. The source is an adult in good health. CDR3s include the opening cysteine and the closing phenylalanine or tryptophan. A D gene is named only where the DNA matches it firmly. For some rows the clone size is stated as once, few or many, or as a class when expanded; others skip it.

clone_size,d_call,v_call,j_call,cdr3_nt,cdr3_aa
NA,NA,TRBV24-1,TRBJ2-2,TGTGCCACCAGTGCCCCAGTGGACATAAAGGTTGTGGACACCGGGGAGCTGTTTTTT,CATSAPVDIKVVDTGELFF
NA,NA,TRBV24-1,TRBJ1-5,TGTGCCACCAGTGACCCAAGTCAGGGCGGGAACAATCAGCCCCAGCATTTT,CATSDPSQGGNNQPQHF
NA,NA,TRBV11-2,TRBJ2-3,TGTGCCAGCAGCCCGGCGGGTAGAGATACGCAGTATTTT,CASSPAGRDTQYF
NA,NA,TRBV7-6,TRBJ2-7,TGTGCCAGCGGTCCGCCCCAGGGTGACGAGCAGTACTTC,CASGPPQGDEQYF
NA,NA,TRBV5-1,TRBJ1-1,TGCGCCAGCAGCCAGGGTAGGCACACTGAAGCTTTCTTT,CASSQGRHTEAFF
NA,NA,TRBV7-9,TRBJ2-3,TGTGCCAGCAGCCTCGGAAGGGGGGAGTGGTCCGCAGATACGCAGTATTTT,CASSLGRGEWSADTQYF
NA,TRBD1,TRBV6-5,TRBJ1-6,TGTGCCAGCAGTTTCTTCGACAGGGGGGGTTCACCCCTCCACTTT,CASSFFDRGGSPLHF
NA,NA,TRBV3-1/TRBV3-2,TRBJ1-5,TGTGCCAGCAGCCATTCTGACAGGACCAATCAGCCCCAGCATTTT,CASSHSDRTNQPQHF
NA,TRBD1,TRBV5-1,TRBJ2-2,TGCGCCAGCAGCTCTAGAACAGGGGGCACCGGGGAGCTGTTTTTT,CASSSRTGGTGELFF
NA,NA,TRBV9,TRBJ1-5,TGTGCCAGCAGCGTAGGCGGGGCCGGTGGCAATCAGCCCCAGCATTTT,CASSVGGAGGNQPQHF
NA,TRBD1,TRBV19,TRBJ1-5,TGTGCCAGTAGTGACAGGGCTGGTCAGCCCCAGCATTTT,CASSDRAGQPQHF
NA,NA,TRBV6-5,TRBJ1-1,TGTGCCAGCAGTCGGGGAGGGTCCTCGAACACTGAAGCTTTCTTT,CASSRGGSSNTEAFF
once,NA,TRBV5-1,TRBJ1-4,TGCGCCAGCAGCTTGGGTACCCTCGGGGCTAATGAAAAACTGTTTTTT,CASSLGTLGANEKLFF
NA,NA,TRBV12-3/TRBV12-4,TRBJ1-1,TGTGCCAGCAGCAATCGCGGGACTGAAGCTTTCTTT,CASSNRGTEAFF
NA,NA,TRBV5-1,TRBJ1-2,TGCGCCAGCAGCTTGGCTTCGGTGGGCGGCTACACCTTC,CASSLASVGGYTF
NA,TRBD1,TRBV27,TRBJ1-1,TGTGCCAGCAGTGCACAGGGGTTCGTCACTGAAGCTTTCTTT,CASSAQGFVTEAFF
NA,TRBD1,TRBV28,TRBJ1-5,TGTGCCAGCAGGGCAGGGGGCTATAGCAATCAGCCCCAGCATTTT,CASRAGGYSNQPQHF
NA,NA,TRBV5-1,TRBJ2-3,TGCGCCAGCAGCCCATCCGGGACTTTAACAGATACGCAGTATTTT,CASSPSGTLTDTQYF
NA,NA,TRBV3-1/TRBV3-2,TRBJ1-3,TGTGCCAGCAGCCAAGTGCCCGGGCTCGGAAACACCATATATTTT,CASSQVPGLGNTIYF
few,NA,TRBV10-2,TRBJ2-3,TGCGCCAGTAGGACTCCACAAACAGATACGCAGTATTTT,CASRTPQTDTQYF
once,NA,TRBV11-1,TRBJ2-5,TGTGCCAGCAGCTTGGGCGGGACCCGAGGGGAGACCCAGTACTTC,CASSLGGTRGETQYF
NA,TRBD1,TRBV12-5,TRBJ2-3,TGTGCTAGTGGTTTCCCAATACAAACAGGGGGCGACACAGATACGCAGTATTTT,CASGFPIQTGGDTDTQYF
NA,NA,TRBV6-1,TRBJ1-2,TGTGCCAGCAGTGAAGTAGTAGGGCCACGCTATGGCTACACCTTC,CASSEVVGPRYGYTF
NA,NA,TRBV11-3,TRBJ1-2,TGTGCCAGCAGCCCTAGGGGCGGTGGCTACACCTTC,CASSPRGGGYTF
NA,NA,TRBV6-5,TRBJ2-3,TGTGCCAGCAGTTACTTACTAGGACGAGGTACGCAGTATTTT,CASSYLLGRGTQYF
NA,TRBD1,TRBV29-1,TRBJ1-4,TGCAGCGTTAAGGGTAGGGTAAGGGACAGGCTGTTTTTT,CSVKGRVRDRLFF
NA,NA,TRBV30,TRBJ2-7,TGTGCCTGGAGGCCACGGACACCTCCCAGGTCCTACGAGCAGTACTTC,CAWRPRTPPRSYEQYF
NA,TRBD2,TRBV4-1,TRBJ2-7,TGCGCCAGCAGCCAAGATCCGCGGGGGTGGGCCGGGGCGAGCTCCTACGAGCAGTACTTC,CASSQDPRGWAGASSYEQYF
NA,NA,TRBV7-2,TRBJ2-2,TGTGCCAGCAGCTTAACGCGGGTTGTCGGGGAGCTGTTTTTT,CASSLTRVVGELFF
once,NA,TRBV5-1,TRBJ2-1,TGCGCCAGCAGCCCTGATGGGTGGGGGAAGAATGAGCAGTTCTTC,CASSPDGWGKNEQFF
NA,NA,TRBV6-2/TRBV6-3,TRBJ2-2,TGTGCCAGCAGCCGCCCAAGGCAGAACACCGGGGAGCTGTTTTTT,CASSRPRQNTGELFF
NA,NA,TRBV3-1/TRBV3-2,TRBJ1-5,TGTGCCAGCAGCCAAGGGGGGCAGCCCCAGCATTTT,CASSQGGQPQHF
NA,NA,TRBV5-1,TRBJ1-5,TGCGCCAGCAGCCCACAGGGCAATCAGCCCCAGCATTTT,CASSPQGNQPQHF
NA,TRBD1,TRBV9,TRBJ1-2,TGTGCCAGCAGCGGCACGGGACAGGGGAACTATGGCTACACCTTC,CASSGTGQGNYGYTF
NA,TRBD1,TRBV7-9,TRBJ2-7,TGTGCCAGCAGCTCCCTTGGGACAGGGGGCGACTACGAGCAGTACTTC,CASSSLGTGGDYEQYF
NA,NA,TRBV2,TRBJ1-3,TGTGCCAGCAGACGGTCTTTCCTAAACACCATATATTTT,CASRRSFLNTIYF
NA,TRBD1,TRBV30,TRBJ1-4,TGTGCCTGGAGTGTACTAACAGGGGGTGAAAAACTGTTTTTT,CAWSVLTGGEKLFF
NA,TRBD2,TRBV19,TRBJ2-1,TGTGCCAGTAGCGCTAGCGGGAGTTACAATGAGCAGTTCTTC,CASSASGSYNEQFF
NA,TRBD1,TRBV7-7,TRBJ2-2,TGTGCTAGCAGCTATGGACAGGGCGACACCGGGGAGCTGTTTTTT,CASSYGQGDTGELFF
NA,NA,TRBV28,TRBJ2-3,TGTGCCAGCAGTTCCCGGGGGACAGATACGCAGTATTTT,CASSSRGTDTQYF
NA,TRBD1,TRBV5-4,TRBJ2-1,TGTGCCAGCAGCCCGGGACAGGGGGCGCGAGATGAGCAGTTCTTC,CASSPGQGARDEQFF
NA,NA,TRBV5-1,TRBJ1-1,TGCGCCAGCAGCTTAAGGGAGTCGGACACTGAAGCTTTCTTT,CASSLRESDTEAFF
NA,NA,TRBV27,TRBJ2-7,TGTGCCAGCAGTTTAGGGGGCTACGAGCAGTACTTC,CASSLGGYEQYF
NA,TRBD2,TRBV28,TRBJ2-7,TGTGCCAGCAGTTCCCCGAGCGGGATCTCCTACGAGCAGTACTTC,CASSSPSGISYEQYF
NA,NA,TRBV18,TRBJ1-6,TGTGCCAGCTCACCGCGGGAATCCTATAATTCACCCCTCCACTTT,CASSPRESYNSPLHF
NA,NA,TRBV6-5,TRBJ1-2,TGTGCCAGCAGTTACTCGAAAGGGGGGTATGGCTACACCTTC,CASSYSKGGYGYTF
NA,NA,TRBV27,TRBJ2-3,TGTGCCAGCAGTTTCGAGACTAGTACCCCCACGTCTACGCAGTATTTT,CASSFETSTPTSTQYF
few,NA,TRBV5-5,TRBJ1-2,TGTGCCAGCAGCTTGGTAGGACGGGCAGACTATGGCTACACCTTC,CASSLVGRADYGYTF